These T cell receptor beta chains were read from a single sample in a study of shared clonotypes between healthy human individuals. Clones were sequenced by immunoSEQ multiplex PCR, and TCRdb holds only the in-frame ones, with some missing. The data show around 2.1 million clones, approximately 96% seen once. Sequencing was done on a sample of naive CD4+ T cells sorted from blood. The receptors shown here come from a man younger than 35 in good health. The CDR3 runs from the conserved cysteine through the conserved F or W. D genes are given only for firm matches. The size of a clone is reported for some rows only, either as once, few or many, or as a class for expanded clones.

D gene,clone size,J gene,V gene,CDR3 DNA,CDR3 protein
-,-,TRBJ2-1,TRBV10-2,TGCGCCAGCAGCCCCGGGGCTTGGAACAATGAGCAGTTCTTC,CASSPGAWNNEQFF
TRBD1,-,TRBJ2-7,TRBV13,TGTGCCAGCAGCCCCAGGACAGGGGGCGCCGAGCAGTACTTC,CASSPRTGGAEQYF
TRBD1,-,TRBJ2-5,TRBV4-1,TGCGCCAGCAGCCAAGATATCGACAGGGGACAAGAGACCCAGTACTTC,CASSQDIDRGQETQYF
TRBD2,once,TRBJ2-3,TRBV2,TGTGCCAACCGACCTAGCGGGATAGGCACAGATACGCAGTATTTT,CANRPSGIGTDTQYF
-,-,TRBJ2-5,TRBV15,TGTGCCACCAGCAGAGATCTAAGGGACCATCAAGAGACCCAGTACTTC,CATSRDLRDHQETQYF
-,-,TRBJ1-3,TRBV11-1,TGTGCCAGCAGCATGGACGAAGGCGACACCATATATTTT,CASSMDEGDTIYF
TRBD1,-,TRBJ1-2,TRBV29-1,TGCAGCGTCCATGAGGGGGGCCGGGACAGTTTTTATATTAGTGGCTACACCTTC,CSVHEGGRDSFYISGYTF
TRBD1,-,TRBJ1-1,TRBV9,TGTGCCAGCAGCCTTGACAGGGACACTGAAGCTTTCTTT,CASSLDRDTEAFF
TRBD2,-,TRBJ2-5,TRBV9,TGTGCCAGCACCTTAACTAGCGACCTCCAAGAGACCCAGTACTTC,CASTLTSDLQETQYF
-,-,TRBJ1-5,TRBV11-1,TGTGCCAGCAGTCTCCCTCCCAAGGACCGCTGCAATCAGCCCCAGCATTTT,CASSLPPKDRCNQPQHF
TRBD1,-,TRBJ1-1,TRBV5-1,TGCGCCAGCAGCTCCCGGACAGGGGGGAACACTGAAGCTTTCTTT,CASSSRTGGNTEAFF
TRBD1,-,TRBJ1-2,TRBV7-2,TGTGCCAGCAGCCGGACAGGGACATATGGCTACACCTTC,CASSRTGTYGYTF
-,-,TRBJ1-4,TRBV6-6,TGTGCCAGCAGACAACAGGGTTCGACTAATGAAAAACTGTTTTTT,CASRQQGSTNEKLFF
-,-,TRBJ1-6,TRBV6-1,TGTGCCAGCAGTGAATGGACCTCCACCCTCCACTTT,CASSEWTSTLHF
-,-,TRBJ1-5,TRBV7-9,TGTGCCAGCAGCCCGGACGGAAGCAATCAGCCCCAGCATTTT,CASSPDGSNQPQHF
TRBD1,once,TRBJ1-1,TRBV30,TGTGCCTGGAGACAGGGGTTTGAAGCTTTCTTT,CAWRQGFEAFF
-,-,TRBJ1-2,TRBV10-3,TGTGCCATCACAGGGTCCTCGGGCTATGGCTACACCTTC,CAITGSSGYGYTF
-,-,TRBJ2-3,TRBV21-1,TGTGCCAGCAGCAAAGAGCAACCAAGGGGCAACACCGGCACAGATACGCAGTATTTT,CASSKEQPRGNTGTDTQYF
TRBD2,-,TRBJ2-1,TRBV10-2,TGCGCCAGCGGCAGGACTAGTTACAATGAGCAGTTCTTC,CASGRTSYNEQFF
-,-,TRBJ2-3,TRBV27,TGTGCCAGCAGCCGGAGACAGGCAGATACGCAGTATTTT,CASSRRQADTQYF
TRBD1,-,TRBJ1-5,TRBV9,TGTGCCAGCAGCTCTGGACAGGGGACCGAGCCCCAGCATTTT,CASSSGQGTEPQHF
-,-,TRBJ2-5,TRBV5-4,TGTGCCAGCAGGCTAAGCGACAGAGGACAAGAGACCCAGTACTTC,CASRLSDRGQETQYF
TRBD1,-,TRBJ1-5,TRBV19,TGTGCCAGCCAAAATCCACAGGGGGCTGGTCAGCCCCAGCATTTT,CASQNPQGAGQPQHF
-,once,TRBJ2-5,TRBV18,TGTGCCAGCTCGCGTCAGATGTCCGGGTCTATCAGGGAGACCCAGTACTTC,CASSRQMSGSIRETQYF
-,-,TRBJ2-1,TRBV28,TGTGCCAGCAGTTTCGGGGGCGCCAATACGAATGAGCAGTTCTTC,CASSFGGANTNEQFF
TRBD2,-,TRBJ2-1,TRBV30,TGTGCCTGGAGTGTACGGACTAGCGGGAGGCACGAGAGCTCCTACAATGAGCAGTTCTTC,CAWSVRTSGRHESSYNEQFF
-,-,TRBJ2-3,TRBV15,TGTGCCACCAGCAGAGATCTGATCGGCAGTACGCAGTATTTT,CATSRDLIGSTQYF
-,-,TRBJ1-4,TRBV5-1,TGCGCCAGCAAGGATGGGGCGGGTAATGAAAAACTGTTTTTT,CASKDGAGNEKLFF
-,-,TRBJ1-6,TRBV14,TGTGCCAGCAGCCAATGGGTCGGGGTAAATTCACCCCTCCACTTT,CASSQWVGVNSPLHF
TRBD1,-,TRBJ2-1,TRBV10-3,TGTGCCATCAGTGAGTCAGGCGGGACAGGGATCAATGAGCAGTTCTTC,CAISESGGTGINEQFF
-,-,TRBJ1-1,TRBV30,TGTGCCTGGAGCCGACTGCGGAACACTGAAGCTTTCTTT,CAWSRLRNTEAFF
-,-,TRBJ2-7,TRBV6-7,TGTGCCAGCACCTCTCCGCCCCACGGACGATTCTGCGAGCAGTACTTC,CASTSPPHGRFCEQYF
TRBD1,-,TRBJ2-2,TRBV28,TGTGCCAGCAAGTTTCGAGGGACAGGGGCCGCCGGGGAGCTGTTTTTT,CASKFRGTGAAGELFF
TRBD1,once,TRBJ2-1,TRBV28,TGTGCCAGCAGCTCTCCCGGACAGGGAGTGTGGGCTGAGCAGTTCTTC,CASSSPGQGVWAEQFF
-,-,TRBJ2-1,TRBV5-1,TGCGCCAGCAGCTATGGTCCGGAGCAGTTCTTC,CASSYGPEQFF
TRBD1,-,TRBJ1-2,TRBV6-1,TGTGCCAGCAGGTCCGGGACAGGGGACTATGGCTACACCTTC,CASRSGTGDYGYTF
TRBD2,-,TRBJ2-3,TRBV5-4,TGTGCCAGCAGCTTGTGGGGGGGTCCAGATACGCAGTATTTT,CASSLWGGPDTQYF
TRBD2,-,TRBJ2-5,TRBV19,TGTGCCAGTAGTATGGGACTAGCGGGTTTGGCCCAAGAGACCCAGTACTTC,CASSMGLAGLAQETQYF
-,-,TRBJ2-3,TRBV6-5,TGTGCCAGCAAAGCATACGGGGCCGCAGATACGCAGTATTTT,CASKAYGAADTQYF
-,-,TRBJ2-7,TRBV5-4,TGTGCCAGCAGCTTGGAGCCCAGAGGCGCCCTCGAGCAGTACTTC,CASSLEPRGALEQYF
-,-,TRBJ2-7,TRBV5-1,TGCGCCAGCAGCTTGCTTACAGGGTTCTACGAGCAGTACTTC,CASSLLTGFYEQYF
-,-,TRBJ1-2,TRBV2,TGTGCCAGCATTCCCGAGGAAGCTAACTATGGCTACACCTTC,CASIPEEANYGYTF
TRBD2,-,TRBJ2-3,TRBV18,TGTGCCAGCTCGACCTCTAGCGGGGGTGGCACAGATACGCAGTATTTT,CASSTSSGGGTDTQYF
-,-,TRBJ2-6,TRBV4-3,TGCGCCAGCAGCCAAGGGGTCGGAGCTGGGGCCAACGTCCTGACTTTC,CASSQGVGAGANVLTF
TRBD2,-,TRBJ2-3,TRBV5-1,TGCGCCAGCAGTTCCTTAGCGGGGGTCAGCACAGATACGCAGTATTTT,CASSSLAGVSTDTQYF
-,once,TRBJ2-6,TRBV29-1,TGCAGCTTTAATGACGGCTCTGGGGCCAACGTCCTGACTTTC,CSFNDGSGANVLTF
-,-,TRBJ2-2,TRBV28,TGTGCCAGCCTCGGGCAGATGAACACCGGGGAGCTGTTTTTT,CASLGQMNTGELFF
-,-,TRBJ1-5,TRBV10-3,TGTGCCATCAGTGAGTCGATAGAGCCCCAGCATTTT,CAISESIEPQHF
-,-,TRBJ1-6,TRBV6-1,TGTGCCAGCAGTGAAGCAGGGCCGAAATATTCACCCCTCCACTTT,CASSEAGPKYSPLHF
TRBD1,-,TRBJ1-2,TRBV6-1,TGTGCCAGCAGTGAAGCAGGGGGCATCGGCTATGGCTACACCTTC,CASSEAGGIGYGYTF
TRBD1,-,TRBJ1-4,TRBV5-4,TGTGCCAGCAGCTCAAAACAGGGGGCGCCTAATGAAAAACTGTTTTTT,CASSSKQGAPNEKLFF
TRBD1,few,TRBJ1-5,TRBV30,TGTGCCTGGAGTAGGGGACAGGGCCAGCATTTT,CAWSRGQGQHF
TRBD1,-,TRBJ2-7,TRBV30,TGTGCCTGGAGTGTACTGGGACAGACCTCCTACGAGCAGTACTTC,CAWSVLGQTSYEQYF
-,-,TRBJ1-3,TRBV5-1,TGCGCCAGCAGCTCCGAATACTCTGGAAACACCATATATTTT,CASSSEYSGNTIYF
-,once,TRBJ1-1,TRBV5-6,TGTGCCAGCAGCCCGGATAAGAACACTGAAGCTTTCTTT,CASSPDKNTEAFF